One and the same sample provided the 2 T cell receptor beta chains below, sequenced in a study of blood T cell repertoires in COVID-19 (dated by TCRdb to about 2020). Library preparation was by the immunoSEQ multiplex PCR assay. Drawn from immuneACCESS, this table holds only the in-frame rearrangements with V and J called that TCRdb kept. Clones are partly lost; checked studies trace under half to an unresolved V gene and leave the rest unexplained. The sample table shows about 480,000 clones, and roughly 89% are seen once. More than 4% of the sample belongs to the ten largest clones. Input material: peripheral blood. The receptors stem from a woman under 40 with acute or convalescent COVID-19.

The rearrangement uses TRBV18 and TRBJ1-3, with TRBD1 identical over 9 bases. CDR3 length: 16 amino acids. Trimming at V came to 3 bases and at J to 2 bases, leaving 5 bases not matched to a gene. Germline assignment: CDR1 KGHSH and CDR2 LQKENI. The CDR3 coding sequence is TGTGCCAGCTCACCCTCGGGACAGGGAACTGGAAACACCATATATTTT. Amino acid sequence: CASSPSGQGTGNTIYF.

The J gene is TRBJ2-1, the V gene TRBV5-4, with a possible D match to TRBD1 (7 bases). The V gene's germline CDR1 is SGHNT and CDR2 YYREEE (reference sequence). V was pared by 2 bases and J by 8 bases, with 17 bases between. This CDR3 has 15 amino acids. This chain's CDR3 is CASSLQGTGVDEQFF. The DNA for the CDR3 is TGTGCCAGCAGCTTACAGGGGACTGGTGTCGATGAGCAGTTCTTC.